These T cell receptor beta chains were read from a single sample in a study of blood T cell repertoires in COVID-19. Profiling relied on immunoSEQ multiplex PCR, and the TCRdb table lists in-frame clones only, not all of them. Here the sample spans roughly 73,000 clones, about 92% being singletons. Sequencing was done on a sample of peripheral blood. The receptors stem from a man aged 45 to 65 with acute or convalescent COVID-19. CDR3s include the opening cysteine and the closing phenylalanine or tryptophan. Fields, in order: CDR3 DNA, CDR3 protein, D gene, V gene, J gene. A D gene is named only where the DNA matches it firmly.

cdr3_nt: TGCGCCAGCAGTGGGGAAAGACTAGCGGGAGTCTATGAGCAGTTCTTC
cdr3_aa: CASSGERLAGVYEQFF
d_call: TRBD2
v_call: TRBV10-1
j_call: TRBJ2-1

cdr3_nt: TGTGCCAGCTCACCGACAGTCGACGGAAACACCATATATTTT
cdr3_aa: CASSPTVDGNTIYF
d_call: NA
v_call: TRBV18
j_call: TRBJ1-3

cdr3_nt: TGCGCCAGCAGCGACCACAGGGGTCCTTACTCTGGAAACACCATATATTTT
cdr3_aa: CASSDHRGPYSGNTIYF
d_call: TRBD1
v_call: TRBV5-1
j_call: TRBJ1-3

cdr3_nt: TGTGCCAGCAGCTCCACGGGCTCCGGGGGAGAGACCCAGTACTTC
cdr3_aa: CASSSTGSGGETQYF
d_call: NA
v_call: TRBV3-1/TRBV3-2
j_call: TRBJ2-5

cdr3_nt: TGTGCCACCCGGGGAAGCTCCTACAATGAGCAGTTCTTC
cdr3_aa: CATRGSSYNEQFF
d_call: NA
v_call: TRBV24-1
j_call: TRBJ2-1

cdr3_nt: TGTGCCAGCAGCTTATTCGTGGGCGGGGCCAACGTCCTGACTTTC
cdr3_aa: CASSLFVGGANVLTF
d_call: NA
v_call: TRBV7-3
j_call: TRBJ2-6

cdr3_nt: TGTGCCAGCTTTACCGGGACAGGGACATTGGCCGGGGAGCTGTTTTTT
cdr3_aa: CASFTGTGTLAGELFF
d_call: TRBD1
v_call: TRBV19
j_call: TRBJ2-2

cdr3_nt: TGTGCCAGCGGGGACAGGGGAGGGTACAATGAGCAGTTCTTC
cdr3_aa: CASGDRGGYNEQFF
d_call: TRBD1
v_call: TRBV9
j_call: TRBJ2-1

cdr3_nt: TGTGCCAGCACTTCCGCCAGGGCCGTAACTTACTATAATTCACCCCTCCACTTT
cdr3_aa: CASTSARAVTYYNSPLHF
d_call: NA
v_call: TRBV21-1
j_call: TRBJ1-6

cdr3_nt: TGTGCCAGCAGAGAGGCTAGCAATCAGCCCCAGCATTTT
cdr3_aa: CASREASNQPQHF
d_call: NA
v_call: TRBV6-5
j_call: TRBJ1-5

cdr3_nt: TGTGCCAGCTCACCACGTCGGGACTCGCACCGGGAGACCCAGTACTTC
cdr3_aa: CASSPRRDSHRETQYF
d_call: NA
v_call: TRBV18
j_call: TRBJ2-5

cdr3_nt: TGTGCCAGCAGCCCCTGGACAGGGTTGGAAGCTTTCTTT
cdr3_aa: CASSPWTGLEAFF
d_call: TRBD1
v_call: TRBV7-2
j_call: TRBJ1-1

cdr3_nt: TGCGCCAGCGTAGATTTACCGGGACTAGTGCAAGAGACCCAGTACTTC
cdr3_aa: CASVDLPGLVQETQYF
d_call: TRBD2
v_call: TRBV5-1
j_call: TRBJ2-5

cdr3_nt: TGTGCCAGCAAAGGACTAGCGGGGGGGCAGAGCTCCTACAATGAGCAGTTCTTC
cdr3_aa: CASKGLAGGQSSYNEQFF
d_call: TRBD2
v_call: TRBV5-4
j_call: TRBJ2-1